This TCR beta chain was profiled in a study of siplizumab effects on memory and regulatory T cells (dated by TCRdb to between 2017 and 2020). Turning to the overall study: The study examined how the anti-CD2 antibody siplizumab affects alloreactive T-cell subsets in allogeneic mixed lymphocyte reactions built from human PBMCs.

The method behind the library was the immunoSEQ multiplex PCR assay. Around 9.9 x 10^4 TCR templates per sample were assayed by the deep sequencing platform. Genomic DNA extracted from sorted T cells was the material used for TCRbeta CDR3 sequencing. In the authors' own workflow: Clonal analysis of TCRbeta CDR3 data was done in the R programming language. Comparing unstimulated samples against CFSE-low samples taken after the reaction was how alloreactive CD4+ and CD8+ clones were defined. By matching sequences to the repertoires of sorted unstimulated Treg and non-Treg cells, each alloreactive CD4+ clone was assigned a regulatory or non-regulatory origin. TCRdb's version of the immuneACCESS table is confined to in-frame rearrangements and falls short of the full clone set. An unresolved V gene accounts for under half of the shortfall where checked; the remainder is of unknown origin. D and trimming come from the DNA, and the V and J calls and clone size come from that table. Present in this sample are about 50,000 clones, under 98% of which were seen just once. The biggest ten clones account for 0.64% of the sample.

As concerns this clone: Its antigen is still unknown. Base qualities are not at hand, and no much larger clone is one base apart.

The paper as a whole reports these results and caveats: Whether proliferating Tregs from siplizumab cultures were suppressive was not functionally confirmed. Greater diversity appeared to be present in unstimulated naive T cells than in memory T cells, and a substantial contribution to the alloresponse seemed to be made by naive cells. Siplizumab significantly reduced the cumulative frequency of alloreactive sequences traceable to unstimulated CD4+ memory T cells. Among mappable alloreactive CD4+ clones, an average Treg-derived fraction of about 70% was observed with siplizumab, compared with 26.9% in control reactions. Roughly 80-95% of proliferating CD4+ or CD8+ clones could not be assigned a naive or memory phenotype. Sequences below about 10^-5 frequency were poorly captured, so only a minor fraction of alloreactive clones could be mapped to unstimulated subsets.

CDR1 is given as DFQATT and CDR2 as SNEGSKA, both from the germline V gene (reference sequence). The V and J ends are trimmed by 3 bases and 3 bases, leaving 5 bases between them. CDR3 length: 11 amino acids, cysteine to phenylalanine. Only the CDR3 portion is preserved as DNA: 33 bases, with reading frame beginning at the first base. Additional sequencing covered unstimulated subsets from three donor pairs, namely CD8+ effector memory, CD4+ naive, CD8+ TEMRA, CD4+ memory and CD8+ naive. Sorted unstimulated T cells and proliferating T cells recovered from mixed lymphocyte reactions underwent TCRbeta CDR3 sequencing. Fresh whole blood from roughly ten HLA-typed healthy donors was used to isolate PBMCs.

The TCR was taken from a human donor in good health. The chain is made from TRBV20-1 and TRBJ1-1; the D gene assignment is ambiguous. The source material was naive CD4+ T cells sorted from blood. The label giving this sample's cell subset or site can be read as: unstimulated naive T cells. The CDR3 protein is CSARGDTEAFF. The bases read TGCAGTGCTAGGGGAGACACTGAAGCTTTCTTT.